This T cell receptor beta chain was recorded in a study of blood T cell repertoires in COVID-19. Study information: PBMCs, B-cell-depleted T cells, or T cells were the source of the cDNA or gDNA that made up the material.

Authors' data handling: The assay estimated nucleated cells by amplifying reference gene primers. Assay: immunoSEQ multiplex PCR; the TCRdb copy retains only in-frame clones and omits some. V, J and clone size were drawn from that table, and D and trimming were deduced from the DNA. The data hold some 200,000 clones, with around four fifths observed a single time. V gave up 5 bases and J gave up 6 bases, with 14 bases separating them. Germline values: CDR1 SGHTA, CDR2 FQGNSA. The CDR3 is made up of 14 amino acids. This sequence joins TRBV7-2 and TRBJ1-5; a possible D gene is TRBD1 (6 bases). The receptor was derived from a woman aged 55 to 70 who had recovered from COVID-19. Sequenced: peripheral blood. Written as DNA, the CDR3 is TGTGCCAGCAGCCCCACCAACAGGGTTCAGCCCCAGCATTTT. It translates to CASSPTNRVQPQHF.